This T cell receptor beta chain originates from a study of response to subunit inactivated influenza vaccine. Study results and limitations: Researchers suggested that each seasonal influenza vaccination recruits few new T cells.

On this clonotype: Its target is unknown.

In germline, CDR1 is KGHSH, CDR2 LQKENI. V was shortened by 0 bases and J by 6 bases, with 11 bases between the two germline ends. This CDR3 region has 15 residues. Each CDR3 protein is one row after TCRdb ran MiXCR on the RT-PCR reads. Seen here are roughly 700,000 distinct CDR3 sequences, less than 20% observed once, and the top ten hold approximately 10%. The receptor was isolated from a middle-aged man who received an inactivated influenza vaccine. J is TRBJ1-4 and V is TRBV18, with D perhaps matching TRBD1 (5 bases). Sequenced material: PBMCs from blood, taken 11 to 12 days after vaccination. CDR3 protein: CASSPPGQRDEKLFF. As DNA, the CDR3 is TGTGCCAGCTCACCACCCGGACAACGGGATGAAAAACTGTTTTTT.